The 7 T cell receptor beta chains below come from one sample, sequenced in a study of cytomegalovirus exposure and HLA in healthy donors. Method: immunoSEQ multiplex PCR; TCRdb's copy keeps in-frame clones and lacks some. This sample carries 120,000 to 150,000 clones, about 91% of them seen once, and the ten largest clones take approximately 8%. The sample was PBMCs. Receptors were obtained from a woman aged 18-30 years in good health and CMV-seropositive.

The chain links TRBV9 to TRBJ2-1; a weak D match, TRBD2 (6 bases). Trimming left V 4 bases short and J 7 bases short, with 12 bases between. Germline V gene lookup returns CDR1 SGDLS and CDR2 YYNGEE. This CDR3 is built from 13 residues. As DNA, the CDR3 is TGTGCCAGCAGCTCCACTCTAGCGAATGAGCAGTTCTTC. Its protein is CASSSTLANEQFF.

The V gene is TRBV11-2, the J gene TRBJ1-2; D not certain. V dropped 5 bases and J dropped 2 bases, with 9 bases sitting between them. The CDR3 extends over 13 amino acids. Germline V CDR1 and CDR2: SGHAT, FQNNGV. The CDR3 nucleotides read TGTGCCAGCAGCCCCGGGATGAACTATGGCTACACCTTC. Protein sequence: CASSPGMNYGYTF.

This clone was recorded only once. V is TRBV5-4 and J is TRBJ2-1, with 7 bases lining up with TRBD2. Germline values: CDR1 SGHNT, CDR2 YYREEE (reference sequence). This CDR3 has 15 residues. V shed 6 bases, J shed 7 bases, and the junction held 13 bases outside the gene matches. The CDR3 coding sequence is TGTGCCAGCACCGATCGTCGGCAGGGAGGGAATGAGCAGTTCTTC. It is translated as CASTDRRQGGNEQFF.

The chain joins TRBV6-6 to TRBJ1-1; 7 bases are a match to TRBD1. J lost 4 bases, V lost 5 bases, and 10 bases had no gene match. CDR3 size: 15 residues. Germline CDR1 is MNHNY and CDR2 is SVGAGI (reference sequence). CDR3 coding DNA: TGTGCCAGCAGTACCGGGACAGTGGGGAGCACTGAAGCTTTCTTT. As protein: CASSTGTVGSTEAFF.

The genes are TRBV4-3 and TRBJ2-7; 13 bases fit TRBD2. Germline CDR1 reads LGHNA; CDR2 reads YSLEER. The CDR3 has 15 amino acids. J lost 9 bases, V lost 4 bases, and 9 bases had no gene match. The CDR3 region has the DNA TGCGCCAGCAGCCTACGGACTAGCGGGGGCAACGGGCAGTACTTC. Translating gives CASSLRTSGGNGQYF.

The CDR3 loop reads CASRPLTSGEETQYF. In DNA, the CDR3 is TGTGCCAGCAGACCCCTGACTAGCGGGGAAGAGACCCAGTACTTC. The V gene is TRBV6-5, the J gene TRBJ2-5; 11 nucleotides agree with TRBD2. CDR3 length equals 15 residues. Trimming cost V 6 bases and J 3 bases; bases outside gene matches: 6. Per germline, CDR1 MNHEY and CDR2 SVGAGI.

The chain uses TRBV7-6 and TRBJ2-4, with D perhaps TRBD1 (5 bases). V dropped 1 base and J dropped 6 bases, with 10 bases sitting between them. This CDR3 spans 14 amino acids. Germline lookup yields CDR1 SGHVS and CDR2 FNYEAQ. The CDR3 protein is CASSLEGRRNIQYF. The CDR3 DNA follows: TGTGCCAGCAGCTTAGAGGGGCGGCGAAACATTCAGTACTTC.